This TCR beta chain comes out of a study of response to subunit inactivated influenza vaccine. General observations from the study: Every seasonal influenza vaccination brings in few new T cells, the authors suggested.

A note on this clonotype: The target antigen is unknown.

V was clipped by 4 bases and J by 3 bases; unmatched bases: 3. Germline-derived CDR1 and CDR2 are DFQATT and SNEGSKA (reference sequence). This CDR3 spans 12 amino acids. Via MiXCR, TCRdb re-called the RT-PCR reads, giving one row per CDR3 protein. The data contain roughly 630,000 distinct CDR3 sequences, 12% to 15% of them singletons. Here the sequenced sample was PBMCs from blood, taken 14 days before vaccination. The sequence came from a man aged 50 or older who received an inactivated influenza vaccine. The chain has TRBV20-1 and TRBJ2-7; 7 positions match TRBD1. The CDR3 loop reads CSATQGIYEQYF. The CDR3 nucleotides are TGCAGTGCTACACAGGGGATCTACGAGCAGTACTTC.